One sample yielded the 26 T cell receptor beta chains listed below, sequenced in a study of cytomegalovirus exposure and HLA in healthy donors. Primers for the PCR totalled 60 Vbeta and 13 Jbeta. Assay: immunoSEQ multiplex PCR; the TCRdb copy retains only in-frame clones and omits some. The repertoire holds approximately 190,000 clones, with 87% as singletons. The sequenced material came from PBMCs. The receptors shown here come from a boy between 2 and 10 years old in good health and CMV-seronegative.

This chain connects TRBV15 to TRBJ1-4; D is perhaps TRBD1 (6 bases). Trimming left V 1 base short and J 14 bases short, with 14 bases between. CDR1 LNHNV and CDR2 YYDKDF come from the germline V gene (reference sequence). The length of the CDR3 is 13 residues. In nucleotides, the CDR3 is TGTGCCACCAGCAGAGGACGGACAGTAGGTCTGTTTTTT. Protein: CATSRGRTVGLFF.

The V gene is TRBV5-6, the J gene TRBJ1-2, with 7 bases aligning to TRBD1. The ends lost 5 bases at V and 6 bases at J; junction bases unmatched: 7. Germline lookup yields CDR1 SGHDT and CDR2 YYEEEE. CDR3 size: 13 residues. The CDR3 sequence is CASSFAGGDGYTF. CDR3 DNA sequence: TGTGCCAGCAGTTTCGCAGGGGGTGATGGCTACACCTTC.

J is TRBJ2-7 and V is TRBV2; TRBD2 matches 9 bases. The length of the CDR3 is 15 residues. Germline-derived CDR1 and CDR2 are SNHLY and FYNNEI. Unmatched junction bases numbered 7, after V lost 3 bases and J lost 4 bases. This chain's CDR3 is CASSEAGGPMYEQYF. DNA of the CDR3: TGTGCCAGCAGTGAGGCGGGGGGGCCAATGTACGAGCAGTACTTC. The full variable domain, rest sourced from reference TRBV2 and TRBJ2-7, is EPEVTQTPSHQVTQMGQEVILRCVPISNHLYFYWYRQILGQKVEFLVSFYNNEISEKSEIFDDQFSVERPDGSNFTLKIRSTKLEDSAMYFCASSEAGGPMYEQYFGPGTRLTVT.

The V and J genes are TRBV7-6 and TRBJ2-7, with TRBD1 identical over 8 bases. The V gene end was trimmed by 1 base and the J gene end by 4 bases; junction bases not matched to a gene: 9. The CDR3 is 16 residues long. Per germline, CDR1 SGHVS and CDR2 FNYEAQ. CDR3 sequence (DNA): TGTGCCAGCAGCTTAGATTCGTCCAGGGGGCGATACGAGCAGTACTTC. It codes for CASSLDSSRGRYEQYF. Full variable domain (missing parts from reference TRBV7-6 and TRBJ2-7): GAGVSQSPRYKVTKRGQDVALRCDPISGHVSLYWYRQALGQGPEFLTYFNYEAQQDKSGLPNDRFSAERPEGSISTLTIQRTEQRDSAMYRCASSLDSSRGRYEQYFGPGTRLTVT.

The chain couples TRBV27 to TRBJ2-7; 9 positions match TRBD1. V trimming: 3 bases; J trimming: 1 base; junction bases outside the gene matches: 1. Germline V gene lookup returns CDR1 MNHEY and CDR2 SMNVEV (reference sequence). The CDR3 runs 14 residues. The CDR3 region is CASSFDRGSYEQYF. The CDR3, as DNA: TGTGCCAGCAGTTTCGACAGGGGGTCCTACGAGCAGTACTTC.

This chain joins TRBV27 and TRBJ1-1, with TRBD1 as a possible D gene (5 bases). V lost 6 bases and J lost 4, with 15 bases in between. This CDR3 contains 14 residues. CDR1 is MNHEY, CDR2 SMNVEV, per germline (reference sequence). This chain's CDR3 is CASRTGGGGTEAFF. The CDR3 DNA reads as TGTGCCAGCAGGACTGGGGGGGGTGGCACTGAAGCTTTCTTT.

The rearrangement joins TRBV9 to TRBJ2-3; 7 bases are shared with TRBD2. This CDR3 is 16 amino acids long. V was pared by 2 bases and J by 1 base, with 7 bases of the junction left unmatched. Germline CDR1 and CDR2: SGDLS and YYNGEE. CDR3 in amino acids: CASSVARESRTDTQYF. The CDR3 nucleotides are TGTGCCAGCAGCGTTGCGCGGGAGTCCCGCACAGATACGCAGTATTTT.

CDR3 sequence (DNA): TGTGCCACCCTAGCGGGAGGGAAGTACAATGAGCAGTTCTTC. It specifies CATLAGGKYNEQFF. The rearrangement joins TRBV15 to TRBJ2-1; 12 bases fit TRBD2. The junction had 3 bases not matched to a gene; V was cut back by 8 bases and J by 4 bases. CDR1 and CDR2 (germline): LNHNV, YYDKDF (reference sequence). The CDR3 contains 14 residues.

Only a few counts were recorded for this clone. The rearrangement links TRBV6-1 to TRBJ1-5; 12 bases map to TRBD1. V trimming: 6 bases; J trimming: 5 bases; junction bases outside the gene matches: 5. The germline V gene has CDR1 MNHNS and CDR2 SASEGT. The CDR3 covers 15 residues. CDR3 residues: CASSAGTGGDQPQHF. CDR3 nucleotides: TGTGCCAGCAGCGCCGGGACAGGGGGCGATCAGCCCCAGCATTTT.

V is TRBV10-3 and J is TRBJ2-1; 8 nucleotides match TRBD1. The trim removed 6 bases at V and 7 bases at J, leaving 5 bases unmatched. Germline CDR1 ENHRY, CDR2 SYGVKD. This CDR3 comprises 13 residues. The CDR3 DNA is TGTGCCATCAGAGAGACAGGGGAGAATGAGCAGTTCTTC. The encoded protein is CAIRETGENEQFF.

The rearrangement joins TRBV28 to TRBJ2-3; D remains unclear. Germline loops: CDR1 MDHEN, CDR2 SYDVKM. Trimming left V 1 base short and J 0 bases short, with 5 bases between. This CDR3 spans 14 amino acids. As DNA, the CDR3 is TGTGCCAGCAGTTTATCCAGAAGCACAGATACGCAGTATTTT. Protein sequence: CASSLSRSTDTQYF.

The chain combines TRBV6-1 with TRBJ1-5, with a tentative D call TRBD1 (5 bases). Germline-derived CDR1 and CDR2 are MNHNS and SASEGT. Trimming took off 0 bases at V and 7 bases at J, with 22 bases between the two ends. The CDR3 sequence is 18 residues long. The DNA for the CDR3 is TGTGCCAGCAGTGAAGCACGGCAGGGAGGGTCCTTAGGGCAGCCCCAGCATTTT. Translation: CASSEARQGGSLGQPQHF.

The chain joins TRBV6-5 to TRBJ2-1; D gene unclear. The ends were cut back, 3 bases at V and 0 bases at J, with 9 bases in the middle. The CDR3 is 15 residues long. The germline gives CDR1 MNHEY, CDR2 SVGAGI. In nucleotides, the CDR3 is TGTGCCAGCAGTTATACAGTAAGCTCCTACAATGAGCAGTTCTTC. It is translated as CASSYTVSSYNEQFF.

The V gene is TRBV27, the J gene TRBJ1-2, with D perhaps TRBD1 (5 bases). CDR1 is MNHEY, CDR2 SMNVEV, per germline (reference sequence). Trimming removed 6 bases from V and 3 bases from J, with 11 bases in between. The CDR3 is 13 residues long. The CDR3 loop reads CASSPGLHYGYTF. The CDR3, as DNA: TGTGCCAGCAGCCCAGGGTTACACTATGGCTACACCTTC.

The chain joins TRBV30 to TRBJ1-1; possible D gene TRBD1, 5 bases. V was shortened by 2 bases and J by 8 bases, with 15 bases between the two germline ends. The CDR3 covers 13 residues. The germline gives CDR1 GTSNPN, CDR2 SVGIG (reference sequence). This CDR3 reads CAWSSPKGPEAFF. CDR3 in DNA: TGTGCCTGGAGTTCACCTAAGGGGCCGGAAGCTTTCTTT.

The chain is built from TRBV5-1 and TRBJ2-3; 7 positions match TRBD2. The V segment lost 5 bases and the J segment 2 bases; nucleotides outside the gene matches: 8. There are 15 residues in the CDR3. CDR1 is SGHRS, CDR2 YFSETQ, per germline. The CDR3 DNA follows: TGCGCCAGCAGTTTTCCCAGCGGGAACACAGATACGCAGTATTTT. It translates to CASSFPSGNTDTQYF.

V gene TRBV5-4 combines with J gene TRBJ2-2; 12 nucleotides match TRBD2. Looked up from germline, CDR1 is SGHNT and CDR2 is YYREEE (reference sequence). Trimming at V came to 4 bases and at J to 6 bases, leaving 16 bases not matched to a gene. The CDR3 runs to 19 residues. The CDR3 DNA reads TGTGCCAGCAGCACGCGGACCGGGAGACTAGCGGGAGATCCCGGGGAGCTGTTTTTT. It yields the protein CASSTRTGRLAGDPGELFF.

The chain employs TRBV19 and TRBJ1-6; D is uncertain. This CDR3 contains 15 residues. With 5 bases removed from V and 8 bases from J, the gap between germline ends came to 16 bases. Germline V gene lookup returns CDR1 LNHDA and CDR2 SQIVND (reference sequence). CDR3 nucleotide sequence: TGTGCCAGTAGTTTTCTAACCGTTTTGGATTCACCCCTCCACTTT. This encodes CASSFLTVLDSPLHF.

V and J are TRBV19 and TRBJ1-1; D is possibly TRBD1 (6 bases). V was shortened by 4 bases and J by 7 bases, with 19 bases between the two germline ends. From germline, CDR1 is LNHDA and CDR2 SQIVND (reference sequence). CDR3 length equals 15 residues. CDR3 nucleotide sequence: TGTGCCAGTAGTACCTACGGCGGGGGGCGGATTGAAGCTTTCTTT. Protein product: CASSTYGGGRIEAFF.

This chain links TRBV28 with TRBJ1-1; 10 positions match TRBD1. V was pared by 2 bases and J by 3 bases, with 9 bases of the junction left unmatched. The CDR3 has 17 residues. CDR1 is MDHEN, CDR2 SYDVKM, per germline. As DNA, the CDR3 is TGTGCCAGCAGTTTAAACCCGGGACAGGGGAGGCACACTGAAGCTTTCTTT. Translation gives CASSLNPGQGRHTEAFF.

V is TRBV5-1 and J is TRBJ2-1, with TRBD2 as a possible D gene (6 bases). The CDR3 length is 16 residues. Germline loops: CDR1 SGHRS, CDR2 YFSETQ. V lost 3 bases, J lost 0 bases, and 13 bases lay in between. The CDR3 sequence: CASSSASGSSYNEQFF. In nucleotides, the CDR3 is TGCGCCAGCAGCTCGGCTTCCGGGAGCTCCTACAATGAGCAGTTCTTC.

V is TRBV5-5 and J is TRBJ1-1; D remains ambiguous. This CDR3 comprises 15 residues. Deletions cut 0 bases from V and 4 bases from J, with 13 bases between. CDR1 and CDR2 (germline): SGHKS, YYEKEE (reference sequence). CDR3 protein: CASSLVEVVVTEAFF. Here the CDR3 DNA reads TGTGCCAGCAGCTTGGTGGAGGTGGTAGTCACTGAAGCTTTCTTT.

This clone was counted once. This chain uses TRBV28 with TRBJ2-5; the match to TRBD1 covers 10 bases. The CDR3 extends over 15 amino acids. V lost 10 bases, J lost 5 bases, and 13 bases stayed unmatched. Per the germline V gene, CDR1 is MDHEN and CDR2 is SYDVKM. DNA of the CDR3: TGTGCCACCTTTCTCCCCGGGACAGGGGAGGAGACCCAGTACTTC. Translated, it gives CATFLPGTGEETQYF.

The chain's CDR3 is CASGLAGLYEQYF. DNA for the CDR3: TGTGCCAGCGGTCTAGCGGGGCTCTACGAGCAGTACTTC. V usage is TRBV28 and J usage is TRBJ2-7, with 9 nucleotides matching TRBD2. The CDR3 is 13 amino acids. V was pared by 8 bases and J by 3 bases, with 5 bases of the junction left unmatched. The germline gives CDR1 MDHEN, CDR2 SYDVKM.

The rearrangement joins TRBV2 to TRBJ2-7; 9 nucleotides align to TRBD1. Looked up from germline, CDR1 is SNHLY and CDR2 is FYNNEI. This CDR3 comprises 14 residues. V trimming: 4 bases; J trimming: 7 bases; junction bases outside the gene matches: 8. The CDR3 sequence: CASSVRTGEIEQYF. CDR3 in DNA: TGTGCCAGCAGTGTAAGGACAGGGGAAATAGAGCAGTACTTC.

This clone was observed a single time. CDR3 nucleotide sequence: TGTGCCAGCAGTTCAACCCCCTCCTACGAGCAGTACTTC. Amino acids: CASSSTPSYEQYF. The gene calls are TRBV27 and TRBJ2-5; D gene ambiguous. The DNA end is more similar to TRBJ2-7, so the J call may be wrong. The germline CDR1 and CDR2 sequences are MNHEY and SMNVEV (reference sequence). The CDR3 runs 13 residues.